A selection of T cell receptor beta chains follows, all from one sample in a study of glioma-infiltrating T cells. Using its own MiXCR run on the multiplex PCR reads, TCRdb lists one record per CDR3 protein. The sample consists of around 130,000 distinct CDR3 sequences, 24% of them appearing once. Sequencing used glioma tissue, nonneoplastic brain tissue, or PBMCs (not recorded which). These TCRs come from a human donor with low-grade glioma or glioblastoma, undergoing nonglioma brain surgery, or in good health (not recorded which). CDR3s include the opening cysteine and the closing phenylalanine or tryptophan. D genes are given only for firm matches. The size field is filled for only some rows; it gives once, few, many or a size class.

CDR3 protein: CSARDSLAGVYNEQFF
CDR3 DNA: TGCAGTGCTAGAGATAGCTTAGCGGGTGTATACAATGAGCAGTTCTTC
D gene: TRBD2
clone size: few
J gene: TRBJ2-1
V gene: TRBV20-1

CDR3 protein: CASSPLDRGMPTQYF
CDR3 DNA: TGTGCCAGCAGCCCATTGGACAGAGGAATGCCTACGCAGTATTTT
D gene: .
clone size: many
J gene: TRBJ2-3
V gene: TRBV28

CDR3 protein: CSVEGLMSWSSYNEQFF
CDR3 DNA: TGCAGCGTTGAAGGGCTGATGTCGTGGAGCTCCTACAATGAGCAGTTCTTC
D gene: .
clone size: .
J gene: TRBJ2-1
V gene: TRBV29-1

CDR3 protein: CASRDRGTDTQYF
CDR3 DNA: TGTGCCAGCAGAGACAGGGGAACAGATACGCAGTATTTT
D gene: TRBD1
clone size: many
J gene: TRBJ2-3
V gene: TRBV6-4

CDR3 protein: CASIQGTNYGYTF
CDR3 DNA: TGTGCCAGCATTCAGGGGACTAACTATGGCTACACCTTC
D gene: .
clone size: .
J gene: TRBJ1-2
V gene: TRBV6-1

CDR3 protein: CASSLYFTDTQYF
CDR3 DNA: TGTGCCAGCAGCTTATATTTCACAGATACGCAGTATTTT
D gene: .
clone size: .
J gene: TRBJ2-3
V gene: TRBV7-3

CDR3 protein: CASSSLARAQNTDTQYF
CDR3 DNA: TGCGCCAGCAGCTCCCTAGCCAGGGCGCAGAACACAGATACGCAGTATTTT
D gene: .
clone size: many
J gene: TRBJ2-3
V gene: TRBV4-1

CDR3 protein: CSAKSGAYTDTQYF
CDR3 DNA: TGCAGTGCAAAAAGCGGGGCCTACACAGATACGCAGTATTTT
D gene: TRBD2
clone size: many
J gene: TRBJ2-3
V gene: TRBV20-1

CDR3 protein: CASSQVGGLSAYF
CDR3 DNA: TGTGCCAGCAGCCAAGTCGGGGGACTTAGCGCGTATTTT
D gene: .
clone size: .
J gene: TRBJ2-3
V gene: TRBV3-1

CDR3 protein: CASSIGRDQPQHF
CDR3 DNA: TGTGCCAGTAGTATAGGCCGAGACCAGCCCCAGCATTTT
D gene: .
clone size: few
J gene: TRBJ1-5
V gene: TRBV19

CDR3 protein: CASSPNAGTSNTEAFF
CDR3 DNA: TGTGCCAGCAGCCCAAACGCAGGGACTTCAAACACTGAAGCTTTCTTT
D gene: .
clone size: .
J gene: TRBJ1-1
V gene: TRBV3-1

CDR3 protein: CASSQDRGGADTQYF
CDR3 DNA: TGCGCCAGCAGCCAAGATCGAGGGGGTGCAGATACGCAGTATTTT
D gene: .
clone size: few
J gene: TRBJ2-3
V gene: TRBV4-1

CDR3 protein: CASRGTETTYRGYTF
CDR3 DNA: TGTGCCAGCCGCGGGACAGAGACGACCTACAGGGGCTACACCTTC
D gene: TRBD1
clone size: .
J gene: TRBJ1-2
V gene: TRBV3-1

CDR3 protein: CASSQDPTTSGDMADTQYF
CDR3 DNA: TGTGCCAGCAGCCAAGATCCCACGACTAGCGGGGATATGGCAGATACGCAGTATTTT
D gene: TRBD2
clone size: few
J gene: TRBJ2-3
V gene: TRBV4-2

CDR3 protein: CSARDTQGLQGNELFF
CDR3 DNA: TGCAGTGCTAGAGATACCCAAGGCCTCCAGGGCAATGAGCTGTTCTTC
D gene: .
clone size: .
J gene: TRBJ2-1
V gene: TRBV20-1

CDR3 protein: CSARDWQASSYNEQFF
CDR3 DNA: TGCAGTGCTAGAGATTGGCAGGCGAGCTCCTACAATGAGCAGTTCTTC
D gene: .
clone size: .
J gene: TRBJ2-1
V gene: TRBV20-1

CDR3 protein: CSAKIREGANGYTF
CDR3 DNA: TGCAGTGCTAAAATACGGGAGGGCGCGAATGGCTACACCTTC
D gene: .
clone size: .
J gene: TRBJ1-2
V gene: TRBV20-1

CDR3 protein: CSAGRGLAEAFF
CDR3 DNA: TGCAGTGCTGGGAGGGGTTTAGCTGAAGCTTTCTTT
D gene: .
clone size: .
J gene: TRBJ1-1
V gene: TRBV20-1

CDR3 protein: CATSDSRTGGTNTEAFF
CDR3 DNA: TGTGCCACCAGTGATTCACGGACAGGGGGGACGAACACTGAAGCTTTCTTT
D gene: TRBD1
clone size: .
J gene: TRBJ1-1
V gene: TRBV24-1

CDR3 protein: CATSDQTREGYNEQFF
CDR3 DNA: TGTGCCACCAGTGATCAGACCAGGGAGGGCTACAATGAGCAGTTCTTC
D gene: TRBD2
clone size: .
J gene: TRBJ2-1
V gene: TRBV24-1

CDR3 protein: CASSFFGEKLFF
CDR3 DNA: TGTGCCAGCAGTTTTTTCGGCGAAAAACTGTTTTTT
D gene: .
clone size: few
J gene: TRBJ1-4
V gene: TRBV6-1

CDR3 protein: CASSSGRGDYGYTF
CDR3 DNA: TGTGCCAGCAGTTCGGGTCGGGGGGACTATGGCTACACCTTC
D gene: .
clone size: few
J gene: TRBJ1-2
V gene: TRBV6-5

CDR3 protein: CASSFGGGEKLFF
CDR3 DNA: TGTGCCAGCAGTTTTGGGGGCGGTGAAAAACTGTTTTTT
D gene: .
clone size: many
J gene: TRBJ1-4
V gene: TRBV27

CDR3 protein: CASSPNRVPNEKLFF
CDR3 DNA: TGTGCCAGCAGCCCTAACAGGGTACCTAATGAAAAACTGTTTTTT
D gene: .
clone size: .
J gene: TRBJ1-4
V gene: TRBV7-2

CDR3 protein: CASTPWGAPYNEQFF
CDR3 DNA: TGTGCCAGCACCCCGTGGGGCGCGCCCTACAATGAGCAGTTCTTC
D gene: .
clone size: .
J gene: TRBJ2-1
V gene: TRBV7-9

CDR3 protein: CANSGPGQGLGETQYF
CDR3 DNA: TGTGCCAACAGTGGTCCCGGACAGGGGCTCGGGGAGACCCAGTACTTC
D gene: TRBD1
clone size: .
J gene: TRBJ2-5
V gene: TRBV24-1

CDR3 protein: CASSSQRGRSTEAFF
CDR3 DNA: TGTGCCAGCAGCAGCCAGCGGGGGCGGAGCACTGAAGCTTTCTTT
D gene: .
clone size: .
J gene: TRBJ1-1
V gene: TRBV7-6

CDR3 protein: CASSDLGTNYGYTF
CDR3 DNA: TGTGCCAGCAGTGACCTGGGCACTAACTATGGCTACACCTTC
D gene: .
clone size: few
J gene: TRBJ1-2
V gene: TRBV6-1

CDR3 protein: CASSLASGGAIGKNIQYF
CDR3 DNA: TGTGCCAGCAGCTTAGCTAGCGGGGGGGCCATCGGCAAAAACATTCAGTACTTC
D gene: TRBD2
clone size: many
J gene: TRBJ2-4
V gene: TRBV7-9

CDR3 protein: CASSPQTGRGTDTQYF
CDR3 DNA: TGTGCCAGCAGTCCACAGACGGGTCGAGGCACAGATACGCAGTATTTT
D gene: .
clone size: many
J gene: TRBJ2-3
V gene: TRBV12-3/TRBV12-4

CDR3 protein: CASSRISSNQPQHF
CDR3 DNA: TGTGCCAGCAGCCGTATTAGTAGCAATCAGCCCCAGCATTTT
D gene: .
clone size: .
J gene: TRBJ1-5
V gene: TRBV12-3/TRBV12-4

CDR3 protein: CASRGANTGELFF
CDR3 DNA: TGTGCCAGCAGGGGGGCAAACACCGGGGAGCTGTTTTTT
D gene: .
clone size: few
J gene: TRBJ2-2
V gene: TRBV28

CDR3 protein: CASSKGLVEDTQYF
CDR3 DNA: TGCGCCAGCAGCAAGGGACTAGTCGAAGATACGCAGTATTTT
D gene: TRBD2
clone size: few
J gene: TRBJ2-3
V gene: TRBV5-1

CDR3 protein: CASRYSYGYTF
CDR3 DNA: TGTGCCAGCAGATACAGCTATGGCTACACCTTC
D gene: .
clone size: many
J gene: TRBJ1-2
V gene: TRBV2

CDR3 protein: CSVVGTGGTEAFF
CDR3 DNA: TGCAGCGTGGTGGGGACAGGGGGGACTGAAGCTTTCTTT
D gene: TRBD1
clone size: .
J gene: TRBJ1-1
V gene: TRBV29-1

CDR3 protein: CATSDLEFGGTDTQYF
CDR3 DNA: TGTGCCACCAGTGATTTGGAATTTGGAGGCACAGATACGCAGTATTTT
D gene: .
clone size: many
J gene: TRBJ2-3
V gene: TRBV24-1

CDR3 protein: CASSPRGMTAQETQYF
CDR3 DNA: TGTGCCAGCAGCCCAAGGGGGATGACGGCACAAGAGACCCAGTACTTC
D gene: .
clone size: many
J gene: TRBJ2-5
V gene: TRBV7-2

CDR3 protein: CASSRTAQNAEAFF
CDR3 DNA: TGTGCCAGCAGCCGGACAGCCCAAAACGCTGAAGCTTTCTTT
D gene: .
clone size: few
J gene: TRBJ1-1
V gene: TRBV14